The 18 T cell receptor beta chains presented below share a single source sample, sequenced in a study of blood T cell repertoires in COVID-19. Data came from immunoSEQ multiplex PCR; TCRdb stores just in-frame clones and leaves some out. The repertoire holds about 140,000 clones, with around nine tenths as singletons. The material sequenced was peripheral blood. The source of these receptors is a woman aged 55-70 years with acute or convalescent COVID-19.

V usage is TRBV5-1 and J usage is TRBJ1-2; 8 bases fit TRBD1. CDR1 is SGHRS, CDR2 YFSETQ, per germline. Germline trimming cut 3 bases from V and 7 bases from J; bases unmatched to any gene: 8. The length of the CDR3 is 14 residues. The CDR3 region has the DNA TGCGCCAGCAGCTCGACAGGACAGGGAGGTGGCTACACCTTC. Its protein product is CASSSTGQGGGYTF.

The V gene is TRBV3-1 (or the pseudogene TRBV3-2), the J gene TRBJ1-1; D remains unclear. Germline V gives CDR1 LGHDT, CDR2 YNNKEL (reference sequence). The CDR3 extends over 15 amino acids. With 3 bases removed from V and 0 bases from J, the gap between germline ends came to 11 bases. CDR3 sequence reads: CASSHAEVLNTEAFF. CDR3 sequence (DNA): TGTGCCAGCAGCCACGCGGAGGTGTTGAACACTGAAGCTTTCTTT.

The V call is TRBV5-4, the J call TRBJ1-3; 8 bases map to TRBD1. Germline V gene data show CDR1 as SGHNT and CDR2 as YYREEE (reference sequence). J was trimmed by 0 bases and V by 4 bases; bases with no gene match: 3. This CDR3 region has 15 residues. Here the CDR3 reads CASSPGTGSGNTIYF. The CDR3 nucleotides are TGTGCCAGCAGCCCTGGGACAGGCTCTGGAAACACCATATATTTT.

The CDR3 bases are TGTGCCAGCAGCCCCATCGGGGGGACAGGGTACTCACCCCTCCACTTT. It translates to CASSPIGGTGYSPLHF. The chain combines TRBV28 with TRBJ1-6, with 9 bases fitting TRBD1. Germline V CDR1 and CDR2: MDHEN, SYDVKM. Trimming cost V 6 bases and J 10 bases; bases outside gene matches: 13. The CDR3 runs to 16 residues.

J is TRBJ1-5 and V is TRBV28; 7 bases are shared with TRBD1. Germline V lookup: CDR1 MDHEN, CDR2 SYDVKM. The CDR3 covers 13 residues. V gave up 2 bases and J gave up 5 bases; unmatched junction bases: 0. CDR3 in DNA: TGTGCCAGCAGTTTAACAGGGGATCAGCCCCAGCATTTT. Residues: CASSLTGDQPQHF. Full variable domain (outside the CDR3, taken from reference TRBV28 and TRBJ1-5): DVKVTQSSRYLVKRTGEKVFLECVQDMDHENMFWYRQDPGLGLRLIYFSYDVKMKEKGDIPEGYSVSREKKERFSLILESASTNQTSMYLCASSLTGDQPQHFGDGTRLSIL.

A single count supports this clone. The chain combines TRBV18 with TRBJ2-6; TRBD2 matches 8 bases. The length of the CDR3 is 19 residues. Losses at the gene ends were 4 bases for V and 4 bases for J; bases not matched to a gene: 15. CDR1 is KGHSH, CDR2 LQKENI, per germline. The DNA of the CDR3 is TGTGCCAGCTCACAGGAAACGGGGGGGCCCGGTGCCGGGGCCAACGTCCTGACTTTC. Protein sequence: CASSQETGGPGAGANVLTF.

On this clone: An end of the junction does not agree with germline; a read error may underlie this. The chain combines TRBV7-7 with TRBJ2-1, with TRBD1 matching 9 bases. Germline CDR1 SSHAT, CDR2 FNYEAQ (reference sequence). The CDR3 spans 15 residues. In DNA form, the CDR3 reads TGTGCTAGCAGCTTAGGGGGGACAGGGAGAAATGAGCAGTTCTTC. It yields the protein CASSLGGTGRNEQFF.

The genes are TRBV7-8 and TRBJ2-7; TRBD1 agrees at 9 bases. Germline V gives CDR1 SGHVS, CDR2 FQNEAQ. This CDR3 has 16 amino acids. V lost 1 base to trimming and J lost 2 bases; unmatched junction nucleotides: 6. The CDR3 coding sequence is TGTGCCAGCAGCTTAGTGTTTGGGACAGGGACCTACGAGCAGTACTTC. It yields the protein CASSLVFGTGTYEQYF.

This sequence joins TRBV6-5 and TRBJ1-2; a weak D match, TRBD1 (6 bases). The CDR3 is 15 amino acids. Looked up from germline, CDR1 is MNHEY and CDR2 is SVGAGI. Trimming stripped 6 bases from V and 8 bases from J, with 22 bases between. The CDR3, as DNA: TGTGCCAGCAGGAAGTCCGACAGGTTTACTGGGGGCTACACCTTC. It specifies CASRKSDRFTGGYTF.

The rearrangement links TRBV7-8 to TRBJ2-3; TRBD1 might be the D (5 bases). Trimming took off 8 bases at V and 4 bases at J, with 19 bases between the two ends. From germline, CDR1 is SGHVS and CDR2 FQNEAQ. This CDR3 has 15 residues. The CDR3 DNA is TGTGCCAGCCCCCCCACAGGACACGCAGCAGATACGCAGTATTTT. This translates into CASPPTGHAADTQYF.

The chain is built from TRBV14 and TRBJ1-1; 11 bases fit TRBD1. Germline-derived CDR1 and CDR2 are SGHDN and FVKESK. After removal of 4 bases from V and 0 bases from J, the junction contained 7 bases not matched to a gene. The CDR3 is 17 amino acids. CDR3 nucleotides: TGTGCCAGCAGCCGGCCCGGGACAGGGGGATTGAACACTGAAGCTTTCTTT. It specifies CASSRPGTGGLNTEAFF.

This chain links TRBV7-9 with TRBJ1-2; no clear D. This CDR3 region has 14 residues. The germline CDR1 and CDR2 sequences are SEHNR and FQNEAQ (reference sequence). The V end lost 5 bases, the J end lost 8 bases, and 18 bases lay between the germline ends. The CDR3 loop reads CASSPQLQAGGYTF. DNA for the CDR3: TGTGCCAGCAGCCCACAACTACAAGCGGGGGGCTACACCTTC.

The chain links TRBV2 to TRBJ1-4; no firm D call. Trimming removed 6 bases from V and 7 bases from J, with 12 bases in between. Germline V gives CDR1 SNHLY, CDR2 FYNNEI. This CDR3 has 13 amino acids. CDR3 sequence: CASRSGIGEKLFF. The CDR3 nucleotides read TGTGCCAGCAGGTCGGGTATTGGTGAAAAACTGTTTTTT. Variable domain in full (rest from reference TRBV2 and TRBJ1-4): EPEVTQTPSHQVTQMGQEVILRCVPISNHLYFYWYRQILGQKVEFLVSFYNNEISEKSEIFDDQFSVERPDGSNFTLKIRSTKLEDSAMYFCASRSGIGEKLFFGSGTQLSVL.

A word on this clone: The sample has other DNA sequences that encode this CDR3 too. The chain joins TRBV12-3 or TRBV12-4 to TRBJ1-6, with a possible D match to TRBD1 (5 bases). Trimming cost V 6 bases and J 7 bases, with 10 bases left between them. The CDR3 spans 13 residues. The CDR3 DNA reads TGTGCCAGCAGCAGGGATTCAAATTCACCCCTCCACTTT. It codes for CASSRDSNSPLHF.

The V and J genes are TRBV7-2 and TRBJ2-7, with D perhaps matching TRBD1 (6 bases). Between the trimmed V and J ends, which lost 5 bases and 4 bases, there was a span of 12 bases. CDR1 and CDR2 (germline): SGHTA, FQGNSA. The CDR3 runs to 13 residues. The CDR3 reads CASSRGSLYEQYF. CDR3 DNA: TGTGCCAGCAGCAGGGGGAGCCTTTACGAGCAGTACTTC.

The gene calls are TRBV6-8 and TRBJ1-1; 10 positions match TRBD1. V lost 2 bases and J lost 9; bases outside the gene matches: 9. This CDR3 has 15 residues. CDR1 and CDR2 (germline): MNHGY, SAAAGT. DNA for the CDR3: TGTGCCAGCAGTTACGCCGACAGGGGGCGAATCAAAGCTTTCTTT. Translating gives CASSYADRGRIKAFF.

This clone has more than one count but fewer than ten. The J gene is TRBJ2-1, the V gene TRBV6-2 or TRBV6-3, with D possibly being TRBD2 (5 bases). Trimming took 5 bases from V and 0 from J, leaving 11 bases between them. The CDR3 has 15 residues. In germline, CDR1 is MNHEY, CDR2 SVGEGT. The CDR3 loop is CASSIGGSSYNEQFF. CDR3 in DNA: TGTGCCAGCAGTATAGGAGGAAGCTCCTACAATGAGCAGTTCTTC.

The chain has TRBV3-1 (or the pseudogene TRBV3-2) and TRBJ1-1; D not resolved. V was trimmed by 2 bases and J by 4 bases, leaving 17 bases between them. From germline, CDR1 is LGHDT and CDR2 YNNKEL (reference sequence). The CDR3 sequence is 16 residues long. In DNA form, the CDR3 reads TGTGCCAGCAGCCAACATCGAATCGAAGGAGGCACTGAAGCTTTCTTT. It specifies CASSQHRIEGGTEAFF.